The rows below give T cell receptor beta chains drawn from one sample of a study of blood T cell repertoires in COVID-19. Here immunoSEQ multiplex PCR was the method, and the copy in TCRdb shows in-frame clones only, minus some. This sample yields almost 400,000 clones, of which roughly 90% are seen a single time; over 0.9% belongs to the top ten. The sample comprised PBMCs or T cells enriched from blood (not recorded which). These receptors were taken from a woman in her twenties or thirties with acute COVID-19. The CDR3 runs from the conserved cysteine through the conserved F or W. D genes are given only for firm matches. For some rows the clone size is stated as once, few or many, or as a class when expanded; others skip it.

d_call j_call clone_size v_call cdr3_nt cdr3_aa
TRBD2 TRBJ2-5 - TRBV5-1 TGCGCCAGCAGCTTGGATCCAGCGGGGGCCCAAGAGACCCAGTACTTC CASSLDPAGAQETQYF
TRBD2 TRBJ2-3 - TRBV5-1 TGCGCCAGCGAGACTAGCGGGGGAGAAGATACGCAGTATTTT CASETSGGEDTQYF
- TRBJ1-2 - TRBV5-6 TGTGCCAGCACCCCTTACACGACGCCGGGGAACTATGGCTACACCTTC CASTPYTTPGNYGYTF
TRBD1 TRBJ1-2 - TRBV9 TGTGCCAGCAGCGTAGGTTCAGGGGGCATGTCTTATAACTATGGCTACACCTTC CASSVGSGGMSYNYGYTF
TRBD2 TRBJ2-7 - TRBV3-1/TRBV3-2 TGTGCCACTTCTCACGGACTAGCGGGTTACGAGCAGTACTTC CATSHGLAGYEQYF
- TRBJ1-3 - TRBV21-1 TGTGCCAGCAGCAAACGCGGACAGGGGGAGGGTGGAAACACCATATATTTT CASSKRGQGEGGNTIYF
- TRBJ2-6 - TRBV28 TGTGCCAGCAGTTTCCAGGGGAATGGGGCCAACGTCCTGACTTTC CASSFQGNGANVLTF
- TRBJ2-7 - TRBV3-1/TRBV3-2 TGTGCCAGCAGCCCAAAGAGTTTATTGACAGGCGGATACGAGCAGTACTTC CASSPKSLLTGGYEQYF
- TRBJ1-1 - TRBV18 TGTGCCAGCTCACCCGGCAGGGACACTGAAGCTTTCTTT CASSPGRDTEAFF
- TRBJ2-2 - TRBV4-3 TGCGCCAGCAGCCATCCCGGCGGTTCGAACACCGGGGAGCTGTTTTTT CASSHPGGSNTGELFF
- TRBJ1-2 once TRBV6-5 TGTGCCAGCAGGGGGCCTATACGGATATCCTATGGCTACACCTTC CASRGPIRISYGYTF
- TRBJ1-6 - TRBV6-5 TGTGCCAGCAGTTATTTAGCGAACTCACCCCTCCACTTT CASSYLANSPLHF
TRBD1 TRBJ2-7 - TRBV7-2 TGTGCCAGCAGCTCTGTAGGGACAGGGTCCTACGAGCAGTACTTC CASSSVGTGSYEQYF
- TRBJ2-3 - TRBV28 TGTGCCAGCAGCTCCCGACTAGAGGAGCGAGATACGCAGTATTTT CASSSRLEERDTQYF
- TRBJ1-5 - TRBV19 TGTGCCAGTACCCGGGACTCTTATTATAGCAATCAGCCCCAGCATTTT CASTRDSYYSNQPQHF
- TRBJ2-7 once TRBV2 TGTGCCAGCAGTACAGGTTCAGTCCCCTACGAGCAGTACTTC CASSTGSVPYEQYF
- TRBJ1-2 - TRBV4-1 TGCGCCAGCAGCCAAGATCGTGAGGGTGGGAGCTATGGCTACACCTTC CASSQDREGGSYGYTF
TRBD1 TRBJ1-4 - TRBV24-1 TGTGCCACCAGTGATCACAGGGGGAGTGAAAAACTGTTTTTT CATSDHRGSEKLFF
TRBD2 TRBJ2-3 - TRBV10-2 TGCGCCAGCACCCTCGGGACTAGCGGGGGGGGGTACACAGATACGCAGTATTTT CASTLGTSGGGYTDTQYF
TRBD1 TRBJ1-1 - TRBV19 TGTGCCAGTAGTTATCGCCCCCGGGACAGCTATCACGAAGCTTTCTTT CASSYRPRDSYHEAFF
TRBD1 TRBJ2-7 once TRBV5-1 TGCGCCAGCAGCACCTTACCGGGACAGGGGAATAGTTACGAGCAGTACTTC CASSTLPGQGNSYEQYF
TRBD1 TRBJ2-1 - TRBV23-1 TGCGCCAGCAGTCCCCGTGCGGGGACAGGGAAGAAGGATGAGCAGTTCTTC CASSPRAGTGKKDEQFF
- TRBJ1-6 - TRBV14 TGTGCCAGCAGCCAAAACAGGGATAACGGTTCACCCCTCCACTTT CASSQNRDNGSPLHF
TRBD1 TRBJ2-4 - TRBV27 TGTGCCAGCAGTTGGGGACAGGGGGACCCCAATGTGGCCTCGGCCAAAAACATTCAGTACTTC CASSWGQGDPNVASAKNIQYF
TRBD1 TRBJ1-3 once TRBV2 TGTGCCAGCAGTGAGTTTTCGGCAGGGACAGGGTCTGGAAACACCATATATTTT CASSEFSAGTGSGNTIYF
- TRBJ2-3 - TRBV4-3 TGCGCCAGCAGCCGCCGGGACTCAAGGTCGGATACGCAGTATTTT CASSRRDSRSDTQYF
TRBD1 TRBJ2-7 - TRBV10-2 TGCGCCAGCAGGGAAGGACAGGGCGGGAACGAGCAGTACTTC CASREGQGGNEQYF
TRBD1 TRBJ1-6 - TRBV2 TGTGCCAGCAGTGGAAGGGACAGCTCCTCCTGGAATTCACCCCTCCACTTT CASSGRDSSSWNSPLHF
- TRBJ1-6 - TRBV2 TGTGCCAGCAGAGGGGATTCTTCACCCCTCCACTTT CASRGDSSPLHF
TRBD1 TRBJ2-7 - TRBV12-5 TGTGCTAGTGGTACAGGGGTAGCCTACGAGCAGTACTTC CASGTGVAYEQYF
TRBD1 TRBJ2-1 few TRBV12-3/TRBV12-4 TGTGCCGGCGGGGGGACAGGGGGTGAGCAGTTCTTC CAGGGTGGEQFF
- TRBJ1-2 - TRBV20-1 TGCAGTGCTAGTAGCAACAGGGTGGACTATGGCTACACCTTC CSASSNRVDYGYTF
- TRBJ2-6 - TRBV3-1/TRBV3-2 TGTGCCAGCAGCTCAATCCGCCTTAATAGAGTCTCTGGGGCCAACGTCCTGACTTTC CASSSIRLNRVSGANVLTF
- TRBJ2-3 - TRBV6-4 TGTGCCAGCAGTGCAGGGGTCAGCACAGATACGCAGTATTTT CASSAGVSTDTQYF
TRBD1 TRBJ2-6 - TRBV18 TGTGCCAGCTCACCCATCAGGGGACAGGGGGGCTACTCTGGGGCCAACGTCCTGACTTTC CASSPIRGQGGYSGANVLTF
- TRBJ1-2 - TRBV29-1 TGCAGCGTTGAGACAGACGCTGGCTACACCTTC CSVETDAGYTF
- TRBJ2-7 - TRBV19 TGTGCCAGTAGTCCAAACAGGGTCTTCTACGAGCAGTACTTC CASSPNRVFYEQYF
- TRBJ1-6 once TRBV9 TGTGCCAGCAGCGCCGGCCGGGGGGACTCAAATAATTCACCCCTCCACTTT CASSAGRGDSNNSPLHF
TRBD1 TRBJ1-2 - TRBV20-1 TGCAGTGCTAGTAATCGGCTAGGCAGGGGGAACTATGGCTACACCTTC CSASNRLGRGNYGYTF
- TRBJ1-3 - TRBV10-1 TGCGCCAGCAGTGATACCGGGATCTCTGGAAACACCATATATTTT CASSDTGISGNTIYF
TRBD2 TRBJ2-5 - TRBV7-2 TGTGCCAGCAGCTTAGTAACGGGGGGGCCCCAAGAGACCCAGTACTTC CASSLVTGGPQETQYF
TRBD2 TRBJ2-3 - TRBV27 TGTGCCAGCAGTACCCCAAGACTAGCGGGGGAAGGAGATACGCAGTATTTT CASSTPRLAGEGDTQYF
TRBD1 TRBJ1-6 few TRBV3-1/TRBV3-2 TGTGCCAGCAGCCAAGGGACAGGGGCGTATTCACCCCTCCACTTT CASSQGTGAYSPLHF
TRBD1 TRBJ1-2 once TRBV18 TGTGCCAGCTCACCGGGGACAGGGGAAGTCTATGGCTACACCTTC CASSPGTGEVYGYTF
- TRBJ2-4 few TRBV4-1 TGCGCCAGCAGCCAAGTTGGGCAGGGGCAGAACATTCAGTACTTC CASSQVGQGQNIQYF
TRBD1 TRBJ1-2 - TRBV5-1 TGCGCCAGCAGCTTGCTGCGGGACAGGGGGCATTATGGCTACACCTTC CASSLLRDRGHYGYTF
TRBD1 TRBJ1-1 - TRBV9 TGTGCCAGCAGCCCACAGGGGTACACTGAAGCTTTCTTT CASSPQGYTEAFF
- TRBJ2-2 - TRBV5-4 TGTGCCAGCAGCTTGGTGGAAGGGAGAGAGACCGGGGAGCTGTTTTTT CASSLVEGRETGELFF
- TRBJ1-5 - TRBV30 TGTGCCTGGAGTCCTGGAATAGGAGGCAATCAGCCCCAGCATTTT CAWSPGIGGNQPQHF
- TRBJ1-5 - TRBV5-5 TGTGCCAGCAGCCGGCAGGGCAATCAGCCCCAGCATTTT CASSRQGNQPQHF
- TRBJ1-5 - TRBV5-1 TGCGCCAGCAGCTTGGAAGGGGCACGCAATCAGCCCCAGCATTTT CASSLEGARNQPQHF
TRBD1 TRBJ2-3 - TRBV15 TGTGCCACCAGCAGAGGGGGACAGTACACAGATACGCAGTATTTT CATSRGGQYTDTQYF
- TRBJ1-6 - TRBV19 TGTGCCAGTAGTACCAACCAAACCGAGAACTTATATAATTCACCCCTCCACTTT CASSTNQTENLYNSPLHF
- TRBJ2-3 - TRBV5-1 TGCGCCAGCAGCTTGGAATTCGGCACAGATACGCAGTATTTT CASSLEFGTDTQYF
TRBD1 TRBJ1-1 - TRBV5-5 TGTGCCAGCGCTCGACAGGGACAGATAAACACTGAAGCTTTCTTT CASARQGQINTEAFF
- TRBJ1-3 - TRBV30 TGTGCCTGGAGGAGGAGGGGATCCTCTGGAAACACCATATATTTT CAWRRRGSSGNTIYF
- TRBJ1-5 - TRBV3-1/TRBV3-2 TGTGCCAGCAGCCAAGACGGGTTGAACAATCAGCCCCAGCATTTT CASSQDGLNNQPQHF